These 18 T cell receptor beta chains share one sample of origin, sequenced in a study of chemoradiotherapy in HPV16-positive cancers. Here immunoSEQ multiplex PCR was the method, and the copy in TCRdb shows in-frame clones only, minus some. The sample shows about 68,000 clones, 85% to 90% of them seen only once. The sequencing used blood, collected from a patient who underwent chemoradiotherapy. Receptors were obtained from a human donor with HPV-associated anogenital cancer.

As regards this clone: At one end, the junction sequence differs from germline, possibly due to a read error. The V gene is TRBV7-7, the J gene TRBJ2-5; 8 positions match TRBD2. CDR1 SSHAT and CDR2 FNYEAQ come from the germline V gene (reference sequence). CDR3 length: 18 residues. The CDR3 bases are TGTGCTAGCAGCTTAGCGCCGTTACTAGCGGACTACCAAGAGACCCAGTACTTC. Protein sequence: CASSLAPLLADYQETQYF.

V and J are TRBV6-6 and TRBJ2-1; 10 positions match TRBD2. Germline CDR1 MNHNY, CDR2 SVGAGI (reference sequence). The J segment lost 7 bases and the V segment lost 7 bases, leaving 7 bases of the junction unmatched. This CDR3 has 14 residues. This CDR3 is CASISGGARNEQFF. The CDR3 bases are TGTGCCAGCATAAGCGGGGGGGCCAGAAATGAGCAGTTCTTC.

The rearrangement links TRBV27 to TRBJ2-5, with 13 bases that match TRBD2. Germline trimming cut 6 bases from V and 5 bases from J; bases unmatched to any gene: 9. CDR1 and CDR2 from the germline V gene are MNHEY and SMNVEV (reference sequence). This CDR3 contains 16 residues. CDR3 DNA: TGTGCCAGCAGCCCACTAGCGGGGGGGCCGGGGGAGACCCAGTACTTC. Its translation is CASSPLAGGPGETQYF.

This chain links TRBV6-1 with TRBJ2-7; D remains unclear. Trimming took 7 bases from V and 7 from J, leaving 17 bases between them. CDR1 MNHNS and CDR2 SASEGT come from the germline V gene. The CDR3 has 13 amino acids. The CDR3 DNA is TGTGCCAGCACCGAGCCCCAATATAAAGAGCAGTACTTC. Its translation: CASTEPQYKEQYF.

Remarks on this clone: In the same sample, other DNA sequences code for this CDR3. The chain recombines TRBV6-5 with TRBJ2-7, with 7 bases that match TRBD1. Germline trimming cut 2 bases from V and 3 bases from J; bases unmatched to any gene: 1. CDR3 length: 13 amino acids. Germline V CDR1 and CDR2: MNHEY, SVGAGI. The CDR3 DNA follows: TGTGCCAGCAGTTACAGGGACAGCTACGAGCAGTACTTC. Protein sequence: CASSYRDSYEQYF.

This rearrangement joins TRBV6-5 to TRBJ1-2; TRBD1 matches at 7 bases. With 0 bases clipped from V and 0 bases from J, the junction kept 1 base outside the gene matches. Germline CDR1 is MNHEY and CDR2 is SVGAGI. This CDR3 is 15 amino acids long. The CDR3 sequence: CASSYSTGPNYGYTF. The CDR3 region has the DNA TGTGCCAGCAGTTACTCGACAGGGCCTAACTATGGCTACACCTTC.

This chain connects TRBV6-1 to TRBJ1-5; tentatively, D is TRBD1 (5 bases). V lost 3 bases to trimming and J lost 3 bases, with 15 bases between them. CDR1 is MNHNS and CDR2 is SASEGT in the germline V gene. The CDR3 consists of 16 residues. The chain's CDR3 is CASSDFENRINQPQHF. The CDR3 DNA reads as TGTGCCAGCAGTGATTTTGAGAACAGGATCAATCAGCCCCAGCATTTT.

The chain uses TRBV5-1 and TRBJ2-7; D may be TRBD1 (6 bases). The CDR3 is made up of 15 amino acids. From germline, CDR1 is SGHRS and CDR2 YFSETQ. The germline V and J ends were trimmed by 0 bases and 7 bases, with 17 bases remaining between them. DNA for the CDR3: TGCGCCAGCAGCTTGGAGGGACAAGCTAGCAGAGAGCAGTACTTC. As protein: CASSLEGQASREQYF.

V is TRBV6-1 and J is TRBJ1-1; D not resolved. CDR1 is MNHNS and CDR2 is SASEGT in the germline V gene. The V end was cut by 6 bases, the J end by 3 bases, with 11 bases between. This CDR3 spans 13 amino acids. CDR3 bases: TGTGCCAGCAGCCCCCCTGGGGACACTGAAGCTTTCTTT. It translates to CASSPPGDTEAFF.

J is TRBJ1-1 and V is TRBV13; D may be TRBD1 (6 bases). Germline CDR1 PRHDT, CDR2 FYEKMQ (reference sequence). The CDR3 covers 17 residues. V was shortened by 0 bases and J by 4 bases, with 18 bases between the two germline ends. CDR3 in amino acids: CASSLGSGHLRPTEAFF. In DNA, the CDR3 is TGTGCCAGCAGCTTAGGGTCGGGACACCTCCGCCCCACTGAAGCTTTCTTT.

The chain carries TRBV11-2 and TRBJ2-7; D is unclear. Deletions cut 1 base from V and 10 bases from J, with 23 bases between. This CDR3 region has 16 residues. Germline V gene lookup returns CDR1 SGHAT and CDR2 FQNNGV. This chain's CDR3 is CASSLGHSRVNGHQYF. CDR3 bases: TGTGCCAGCAGCTTAGGCCATTCTAGGGTAAACGGCCACCAGTACTTC.

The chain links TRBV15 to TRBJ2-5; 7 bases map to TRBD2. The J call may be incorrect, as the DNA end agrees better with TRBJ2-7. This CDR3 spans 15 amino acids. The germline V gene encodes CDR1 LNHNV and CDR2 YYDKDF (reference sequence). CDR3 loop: CATSRDPAGPYEQYF. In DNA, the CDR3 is TGTGCCACCAGCAGAGACCCAGCGGGGCCCTACGAGCAGTACTTC.

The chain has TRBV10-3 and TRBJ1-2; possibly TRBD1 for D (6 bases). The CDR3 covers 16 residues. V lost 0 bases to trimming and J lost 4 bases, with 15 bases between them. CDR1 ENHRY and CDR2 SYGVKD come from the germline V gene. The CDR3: CAISESGAGASYGYTF. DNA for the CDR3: TGTGCCATCAGTGAGTCGGGGGCAGGGGCGAGCTATGGCTACACCTTC.

The CDR3 here is CASSLNPDTSTYEQYF. The CDR3 bases are TGCGCCAGCAGCCTCAACCCCGACACGAGTACTTACGAGCAGTACTTC. The chain uses TRBV4-1 and TRBJ2-7, with unresolved D. CDR3 length equals 16 residues. V was clipped by 4 bases and J by 4 bases, with 20 bases between them. Germline V gene sequence: CDR1 MGHRA, CDR2 YSYEKL.

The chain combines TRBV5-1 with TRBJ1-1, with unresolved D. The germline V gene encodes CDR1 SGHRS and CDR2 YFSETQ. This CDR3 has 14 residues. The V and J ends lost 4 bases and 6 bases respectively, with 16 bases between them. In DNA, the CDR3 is TGCGCCAGCAGCGTCGGCAATGTTGGGGCTGAAGCTTTCTTT. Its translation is CASSVGNVGAEAFF.

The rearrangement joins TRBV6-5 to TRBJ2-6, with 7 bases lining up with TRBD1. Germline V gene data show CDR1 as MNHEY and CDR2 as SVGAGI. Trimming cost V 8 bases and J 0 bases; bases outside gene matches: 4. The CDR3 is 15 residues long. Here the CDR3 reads CASSRDSSGANVLTF. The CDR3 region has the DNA TGTGCCAGCTCCCGGGACAGCTCTGGGGCCAACGTCCTGACTTTC.

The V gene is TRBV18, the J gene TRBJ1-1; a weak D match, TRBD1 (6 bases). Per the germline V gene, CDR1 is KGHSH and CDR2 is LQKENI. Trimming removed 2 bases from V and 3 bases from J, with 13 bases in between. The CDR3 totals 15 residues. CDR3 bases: TGTGCCAGCTCACCAGACAGGCCCCAATACACTGAAGCTTTCTTT. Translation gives CASSPDRPQYTEAFF.

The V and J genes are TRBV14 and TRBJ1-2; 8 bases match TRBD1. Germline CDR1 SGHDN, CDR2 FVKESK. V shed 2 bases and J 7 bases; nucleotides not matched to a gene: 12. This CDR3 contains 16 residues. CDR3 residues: CASSQPQDRGLGGYTF. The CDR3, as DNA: TGTGCCAGCAGCCAACCCCAAGACAGGGGCCTGGGTGGCTACACCTTC.